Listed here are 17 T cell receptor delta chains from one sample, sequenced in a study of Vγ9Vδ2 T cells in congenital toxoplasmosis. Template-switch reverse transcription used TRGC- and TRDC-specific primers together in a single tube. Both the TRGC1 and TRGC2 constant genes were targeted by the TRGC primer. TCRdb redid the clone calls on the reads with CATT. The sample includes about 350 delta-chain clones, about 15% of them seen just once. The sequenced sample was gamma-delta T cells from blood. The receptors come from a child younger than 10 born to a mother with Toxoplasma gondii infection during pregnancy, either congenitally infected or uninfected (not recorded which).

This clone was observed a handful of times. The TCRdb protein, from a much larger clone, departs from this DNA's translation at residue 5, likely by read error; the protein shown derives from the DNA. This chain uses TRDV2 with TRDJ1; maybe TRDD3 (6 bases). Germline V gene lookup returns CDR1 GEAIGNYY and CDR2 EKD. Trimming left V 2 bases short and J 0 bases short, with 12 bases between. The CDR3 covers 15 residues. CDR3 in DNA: TGTGCCTGTGACATAGCTGGGGACCACACCGATAAACTCATCTTT. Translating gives CACDIAGDHTDKLIF.

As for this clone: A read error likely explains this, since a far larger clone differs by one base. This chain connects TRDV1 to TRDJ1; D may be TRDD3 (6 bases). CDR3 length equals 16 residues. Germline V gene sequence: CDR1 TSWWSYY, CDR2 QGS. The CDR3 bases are TGTGCTCGTGGGGAACCCCCGTTCCGGGGATCCGATAAACTCATCTTT. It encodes CARGEPPFRGSDKLIF.

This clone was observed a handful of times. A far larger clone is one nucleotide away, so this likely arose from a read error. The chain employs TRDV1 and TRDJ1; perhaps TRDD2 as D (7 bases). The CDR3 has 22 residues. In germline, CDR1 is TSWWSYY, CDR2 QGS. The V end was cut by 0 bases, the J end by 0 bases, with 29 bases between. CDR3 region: CALGELADFLDYWVYYTDKLIF. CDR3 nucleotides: TGTGCTCTTGGGGAACTAGCGGACTTCCTAGACTACTGGGTGTATTACACCGATAAACTCATCTTT.

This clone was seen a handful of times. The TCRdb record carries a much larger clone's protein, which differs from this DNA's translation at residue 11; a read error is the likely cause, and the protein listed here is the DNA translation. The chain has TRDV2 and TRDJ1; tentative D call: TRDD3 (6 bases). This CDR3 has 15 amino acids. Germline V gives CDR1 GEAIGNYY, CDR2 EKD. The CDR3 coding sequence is TGTGCCTGTGACAAAGCTGGGGACCACACCGTTAAACTCATCTTT. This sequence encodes CACDKAGDHTVKLIF.

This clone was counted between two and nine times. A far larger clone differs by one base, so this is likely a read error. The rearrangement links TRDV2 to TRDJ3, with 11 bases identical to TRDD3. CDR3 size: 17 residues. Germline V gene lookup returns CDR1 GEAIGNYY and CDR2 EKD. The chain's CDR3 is CARDNTGGYWDTRQMFF. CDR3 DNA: TGTGCCCGTGACAATACTGGGGGATACTGGGACACCCGACAGATGTTTTTC.

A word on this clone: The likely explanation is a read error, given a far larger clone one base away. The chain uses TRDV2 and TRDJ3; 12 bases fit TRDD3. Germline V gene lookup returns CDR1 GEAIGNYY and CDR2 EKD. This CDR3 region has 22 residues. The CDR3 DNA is TGTGCCGGTGACATTGGGTACTGGGGGATACCTTCTACCTCCTGGGACACCCGACAGATGTTTTTC. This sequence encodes CAGDIGYWGIPSTSWDTRQMFF.

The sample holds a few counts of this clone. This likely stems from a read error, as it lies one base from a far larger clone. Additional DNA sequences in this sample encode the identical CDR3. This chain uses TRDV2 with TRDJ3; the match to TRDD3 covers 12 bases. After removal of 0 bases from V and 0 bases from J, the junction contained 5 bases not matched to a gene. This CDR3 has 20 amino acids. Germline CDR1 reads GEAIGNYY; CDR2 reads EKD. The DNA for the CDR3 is TGTGCCTGTGACACCGCTGGGGGATACGCTAGCTCCTGGGACACCCGACAGATGTTTTTC. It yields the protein CACDTAGGYASSWDTRQMFF.

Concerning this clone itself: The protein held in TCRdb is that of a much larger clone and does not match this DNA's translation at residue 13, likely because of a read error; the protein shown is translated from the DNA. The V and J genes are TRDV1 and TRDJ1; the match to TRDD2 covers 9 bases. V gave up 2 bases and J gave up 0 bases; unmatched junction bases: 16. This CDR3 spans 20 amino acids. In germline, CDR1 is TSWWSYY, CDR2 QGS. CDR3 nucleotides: TGTGCTCTTGGGGAAACGGAGGCCTTCCTACCTTGTGTGCACACCGATAAACTCATCTTT. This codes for CALGETEAFLPCVHTDKLIF.

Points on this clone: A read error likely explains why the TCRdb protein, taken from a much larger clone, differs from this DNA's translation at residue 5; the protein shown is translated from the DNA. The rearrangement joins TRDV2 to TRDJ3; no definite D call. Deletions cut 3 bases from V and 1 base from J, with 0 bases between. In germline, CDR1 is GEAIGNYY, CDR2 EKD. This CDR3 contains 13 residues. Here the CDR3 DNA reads TGTGCCTGTGACTCCTGGGACACCCGACAGATGTTTTTC. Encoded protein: CACDSWDTRQMFF.

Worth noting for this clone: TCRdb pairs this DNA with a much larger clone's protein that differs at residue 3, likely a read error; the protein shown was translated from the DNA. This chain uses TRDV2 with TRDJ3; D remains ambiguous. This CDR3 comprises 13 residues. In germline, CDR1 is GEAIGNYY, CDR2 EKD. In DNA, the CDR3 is TGTGCCAGTGACACCTGGGACACCCGACAGATGTTTTTC. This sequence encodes CASDTWDTRQMFF.

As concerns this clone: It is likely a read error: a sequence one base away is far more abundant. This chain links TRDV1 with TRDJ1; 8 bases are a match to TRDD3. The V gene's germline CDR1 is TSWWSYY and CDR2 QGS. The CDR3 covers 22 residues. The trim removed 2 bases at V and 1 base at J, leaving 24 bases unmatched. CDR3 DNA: TGTGCTCTTGGGGAAAGTCGATATCCCCTTTGGGGGATTGCCCGGTGCACCGATAAACTCATCTTT. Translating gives CALGESRYPLWGIARCTDKLIF.

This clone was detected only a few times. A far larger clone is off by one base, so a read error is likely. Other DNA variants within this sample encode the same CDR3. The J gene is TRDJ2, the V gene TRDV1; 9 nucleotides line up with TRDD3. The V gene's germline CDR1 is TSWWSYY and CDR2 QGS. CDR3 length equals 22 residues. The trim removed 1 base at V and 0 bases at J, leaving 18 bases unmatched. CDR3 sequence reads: CALGEPPLLPWGIRTLTAQLFF. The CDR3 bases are TGTGCTCTTGGGGAACCCCCGCTCCTACCATGGGGGATAAGGACTTTGACAGCACAACTCTTCTTT.

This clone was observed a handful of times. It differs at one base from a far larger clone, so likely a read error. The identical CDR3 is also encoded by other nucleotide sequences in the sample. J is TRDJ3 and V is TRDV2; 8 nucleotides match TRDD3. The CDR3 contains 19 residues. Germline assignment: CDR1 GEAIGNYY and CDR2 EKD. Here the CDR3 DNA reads TGTGCCTGTGACCAATACTGGGGGTCCGACTCCTGGGACACACGACAGATGTTTTTC. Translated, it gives CACDQYWGSDSWDTRQMFF.

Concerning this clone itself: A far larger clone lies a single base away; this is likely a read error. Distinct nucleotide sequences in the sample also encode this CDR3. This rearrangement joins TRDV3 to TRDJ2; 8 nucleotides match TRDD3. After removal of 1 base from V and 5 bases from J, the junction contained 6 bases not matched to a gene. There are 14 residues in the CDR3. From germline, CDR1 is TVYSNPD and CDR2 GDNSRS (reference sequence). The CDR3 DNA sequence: TGTGCCTTTAAAGTATTGGGGGATACAGCACAACTCTTCTTT. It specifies CAFKVLGDTAQLFF.

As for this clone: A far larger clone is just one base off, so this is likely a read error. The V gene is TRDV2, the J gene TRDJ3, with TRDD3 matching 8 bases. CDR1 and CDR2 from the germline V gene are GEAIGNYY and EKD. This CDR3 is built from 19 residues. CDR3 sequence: CACDQYWGSDSWDTRQLFF. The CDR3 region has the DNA TGTGCCTGTGACCAATACTGGGGGTCCGACTCCTGGGACACCCGACAGCTGTTTTTC.

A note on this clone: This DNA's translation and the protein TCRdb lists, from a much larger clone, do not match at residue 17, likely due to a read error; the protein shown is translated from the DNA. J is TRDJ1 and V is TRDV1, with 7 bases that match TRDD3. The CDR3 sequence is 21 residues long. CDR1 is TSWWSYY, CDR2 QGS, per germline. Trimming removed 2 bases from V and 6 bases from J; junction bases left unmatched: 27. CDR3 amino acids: CALGEEGPRIYWGQRANKLIF. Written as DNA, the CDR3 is TGTGCTCTTGGGGAAGAAGGTCCCAGAATTTACTGGGGCCAAAGGGCCAATAAACTCATCTTT.

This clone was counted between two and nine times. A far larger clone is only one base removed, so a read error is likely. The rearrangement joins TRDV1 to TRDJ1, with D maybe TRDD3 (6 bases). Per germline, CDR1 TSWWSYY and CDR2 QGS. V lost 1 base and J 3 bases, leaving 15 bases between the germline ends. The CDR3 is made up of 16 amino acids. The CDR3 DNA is TGTGCTCTTGGGGAACCCCCGTGCCGGGGATCCGATAAACTCATCTTT. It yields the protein CALGEPPCRGSDKLIF.